Described below is a single T cell receptor beta chain sequence and its context. Its recognized antigen is unknown. The record has no base qualities; no much larger clone is one base away. The data belong to a study of shared clonotypes between healthy human individuals (dated by TCRdb to 2018 to 2020). With regard to the full study: The cohort included a few men and a couple of women between 18 and 49 years of age. For each donor, CD4 naive and CD4 memory were each run on three plates, CD8 naive on two plates, and CD8 memory on one plate. To estimate repertoire size and how much clonotypes are shared between individuals, the study performed deep sequencing of blood TCR repertoires from roughly five healthy adults. To increase sequencing depth and limit assay-specific biases, different laboratories used diverse techniques to prepare libraries and sequence TCR repertoires. Per donor, leukapheresis produced somewhere between about 0.94 and 9 billion PBMCs. Here is what the overall study found, with its caveats: Around 5.4% of naive CD4, 3.5% of naive CD8, around 2.3% of memory CD4, and approximately 0.39% of memory CD8 clonotypes were shared across four donors. Pairwise subsampling led to the expectation that sequencing depth would affect the degree of clonotype sharing among donors. Even with the large sequencing depth, rarefaction of the sorted-subset datasets indicated that sequencing was incomplete. Because the study included a small number of donors, the genetic and exposure-history diversity represented was limited. Estimated clonotype richness was generally larger for naive than for memory subsets. Clonotypes shared by all four sorted-subset donors showed higher generation probabilities than non-shared clonotypes. Sampling was restricted to blood, and TCR repertoires in tissues likely differ from the TCR repertoires found in blood.

V is clipped by 5 bases and J by 4 bases, and the sequence between their germline boundaries is 15 bases long. The CDR3 has 13 amino acids, counting the end cysteine and phenylalanine. Of the read, only the CDR3 DNA is kept; its 39 bases are in frame from base 1. Taken from the germline V gene, the CDR1 and CDR2 loops are SQVTM and ANQGSEA. Donors were healthy HIV-negative adults with no recently reported acute infections or vaccinations. Only Caucasian adults living in Nashville, Tennessee, USA were represented among the donors. CD4+ T cells were enriched through magnetic negative selection, after which naive cells were positively selected on CD45RA and the remaining negative fraction served as the memory subset. Blood was collected by leukapheresis, and PBMCs were isolated by Ficoll-Histopaque density gradient centrifugation and then cryopreserved in liquid nitrogen vapor phase. Analytical flow cytometry was used to check the purity and quantity of each magnetically sorted T cell population. From each sorted fraction, genomic DNA was isolated and quantified by UV absorbance on a Nanodrop 2000c.

TCR CDR3 regions were amplified from genomic DNA by multiplex PCR using the deep immunoSEQ assay. For each cell subset, the extracted genomic DNA was distributed evenly across all wells of several immunoSEQ 96-well plates, and each plate served as one replicate. Each replicate PCR for sorted subsets received approximately 200 ng genomic DNA, equal to roughly 33,000 T cell genomes. The purified libraries were quantified using a Qubit 3.0 fluorometer, sized with a Bioanalyzer 2100, and then quantified again using the KAPA Library Quantification kit. Every immunoSEQ 96-well plate was sequenced on a separate single-read 150-cycle Illumina NextSeq 550 flow cell. The original pipeline was this. The immunoSEQ output contained only junctional sequences without quality scores, so filtering could not match that applied to full-length reads. To assign V/J genes and CDR3, sequences were annotated using PyIR, a Python wrapper for IgBLAST v1.9, with IMGT germline references. Reads were removed for weak V/J assignments (E-value above 1e-6), missing CDR3, stop codons, out-of-frame junctions, or ambiguous translated residues. A V3J clonotype was defined by an identical inferred V gene, J gene, and CDR3 amino acid sequence. Percentage overlap between repertoires was calculated by dividing the number of shared unique clonotypes by the size of the smaller repertoire. Three approaches were used to assess repertoire richness: RTK rarefaction, the Chao1 estimator, and Recon v2.1 estimates of unobserved clonotypes. Generation probabilities for all TCRbeta clonotypes obtained by the gDNA method from a handful of donors were computed using OLGA. Sourced from immuneACCESS, this table was stored by TCRdb with only in-frame sequences that have V and J called. A share of the clones is absent; for the studies checked, an unresolved V gene accounts for under half, and the remainder has no known explanation. That table furnishes V, J and clone size, whereas the DNA furnished D and trimming. Present in this sample are about 1.5 million clones, approximately 98% of which were seen just once. Of the sample, around 0.47% falls within the top ten clones.

Input material: naive CD4+ T cells sorted from blood. The cell subset or site label, as the study defines it: CD45RA+ positively selected. The receptor comes from a man aged 25 to 40 in good health. The chain is assembled from TRBV29-1 and TRBJ2-7; no D segment can be confidently identified. The sequenced DNA is TGCAGCGTTTTGTCGGATGGACCTTACGAGCAGTACTTC. It is translated as CSVLSDGPYEQYF.